Following are 23 T cell receptor beta chains from one sample sequenced in a study of blood T cell repertoires in COVID-19. This table comes from immunoSEQ multiplex PCR, and its TCRdb copy is limited to in-frame clones, with some not included. In the table there are a few hundred thousand clones, about 90% of which are singletons. Sequenced material: PBMCs or T cells enriched from blood (not recorded which). The receptor set was obtained from a young woman who had recovered from COVID-19.

The chain combines TRBV19 with TRBJ2-7; 12 bases map to TRBD2. Germline CDR1 reads LNHDA; CDR2 reads SQIVND (reference sequence). The CDR3 has 15 residues. Losses at the gene ends were 5 bases for V and 3 bases for J; bases not matched to a gene: 5. For the CDR3, the DNA is TGTGCCAGTAGTCCTAGCGGGGGGGAAGACTACGAGCAGTACTTC. Translating it yields CASSPSGGEDYEQYF.

The chain couples TRBV2 to TRBJ2-7; D is unclear. Trimming removed 6 bases at V and 6 bases at J, with 9 bases between. Germline V gene lookup returns CDR1 SNHLY and CDR2 FYNNEI. CDR3 length: 11 amino acids. The CDR3: CASRGEVEQYF. The CDR3 nucleotides read TGTGCCAGCAGAGGAGAAGTCGAGCAGTACTTC.

This chain connects TRBV6-1 to TRBJ2-5; D may be TRBD1 (6 bases). The V and J ends lost 3 bases and 1 base respectively, with 9 bases between them. The CDR3 is made up of 14 amino acids. The germline V gene has CDR1 MNHNS and CDR2 SASEGT. The CDR3 sequence is CASSDDRIQETQYF. Here the CDR3 DNA reads TGTGCCAGCAGTGACGACAGGATCCAAGAGACCCAGTACTTC.

V and J are TRBV24-1 and TRBJ2-7; a weak D match, TRBD1 (6 bases). The germline gives CDR1 KGHDR, CDR2 SFDVKD. V was shortened by 5 bases and J by 2 bases, with 12 bases between the two germline ends. This CDR3 region has 14 residues. CDR3 DNA: TGTGCCACCAGTGTCGGAACAGGGACCTACGAGCAGTACTTC. It translates to CATSVGTGTYEQYF.

This sequence joins TRBV19 and TRBJ1-1, with a possible D match to TRBD1 (5 bases). The CDR3 consists of 14 residues. The germline V gene encodes CDR1 LNHDA and CDR2 SQIVND (reference sequence). V was shortened by 5 bases and J by 4 bases, with 14 bases between the two germline ends. CDR3 nucleotides: TGTGCCAGTAGTTGGGGGAGGGAAGTCACTGAAGCTTTCTTT. The encoded protein is CASSWGREVTEAFF.

CDR3 sequence: CASSTFRDSGANVLTF. CDR3 nucleotides: TGCGCCAGCAGTACATTCAGGGACTCTGGGGCCAACGTCCTGACTTTC. The chain employs TRBV5-1 and TRBJ2-6, with D maybe TRBD1 (5 bases). The V gene's germline CDR1 is SGHRS and CDR2 YFSETQ. The V end lost 5 bases, the J end lost 0 bases, and 12 bases lay between the germline ends. The CDR3 totals 16 residues.

V gene TRBV7-8 combines with J gene TRBJ2-1; 7 bases align to TRBD1. The V and J ends lost 6 bases and 4 bases, in that order; junction bases with no gene match: 6. This CDR3 contains 14 residues. Germline V gene lookup returns CDR1 SGHVS and CDR2 FQNEAQ. The CDR3 loop reads CASRLRDSYNEQFF. The CDR3 bases are TGTGCCAGCAGACTAAGGGACAGTTACAATGAGCAGTTCTTC.

Worth noting for this clone: Additional DNA sequences in this sample encode the identical CDR3. V and J are TRBV19 and TRBJ1-2; unclear D gene. The CDR3 is 12 residues long. Trimming pared 3 bases from V and 5 bases from J, leaving 7 bases between. Germline CDR1 and CDR2: LNHDA and SQIVND (reference sequence). The chain's CDR3 is CASSITDYGYTF. For the CDR3, the DNA is TGTGCCAGTAGTATTACTGATTATGGCTACACCTTC.

The chain recombines TRBV7-2 with TRBJ1-5; D is uncertain. Germline assignment: CDR1 SGHTA and CDR2 FQGNSA. This CDR3 has 13 residues. Trimming removed 6 bases from V and 5 bases from J, with 11 bases in between. CDR3 nucleotides: TGTGCCAGCAGTGACAACTCATATCAGCCCCAGCATTTT. Translated, it gives CASSDNSYQPQHF.

This clone was counted between two and nine times. The chain combines TRBV6-2 or TRBV6-3 with TRBJ1-1, with 7 bases matching TRBD1. V lost 2 bases, J lost 8 bases, and 5 bases stayed unmatched. This CDR3 is 13 amino acids long. Germline CDR1 reads MNHEY; CDR2 reads SVGEGT. CDR3 amino acids: CASSYGTVIEAFF. CDR3 DNA: TGTGCCAGCAGTTACGGGACAGTCATAGAAGCTTTCTTT.

The rearrangement links TRBV5-1 to TRBJ1-4; no firm D call. V dropped 5 bases and J dropped 4 bases, with 9 bases sitting between them. Germline loops: CDR1 SGHRS, CDR2 YFSETQ. The CDR3 contains 13 residues. CDR3 in amino acids: CASRSVVNEKLFF. CDR3 in DNA: TGCGCCAGCAGGAGCGTAGTTAATGAAAAACTGTTTTTT.

The V call is TRBV5-1, the J call TRBJ2-1; 7 bases fit TRBD2. In germline, CDR1 is SGHRS, CDR2 YFSETQ. The ends lost 4 bases at V and 9 bases at J; junction bases unmatched: 13. The CDR3 loop spans 15 amino acids. The CDR3 DNA reads TGCGCCAGCAGCGAAGGTTGGGGACTATCGACTGAGCAGTTCTTC. Translated, it gives CASSEGWGLSTEQFF.

V and J are TRBV27 and TRBJ2-7; 9 bases agree with TRBD2. Germline-derived CDR1 and CDR2 are MNHEY and SMNVEV (reference sequence). J lost 2 bases, V lost 3 bases, and 17 bases had no gene match. The length of the CDR3 is 19 residues. For the CDR3, the DNA is TGTGCCAGCAGTTTCTCCCTTCGCGGTAGCGGGAGAGTGGCCTACGAGCAGTACTTC. This sequence encodes CASSFSLRGSGRVAYEQYF.

V and J are TRBV21-1 and TRBJ1-3. TRBV21-1 is noted as a pseudogene. The CDR3 is 17 amino acids. In nucleotides, the CDR3 is TGTGCCAGCAGCAAACTACCTATGCGGGGGCAGGAAAACACCATATATTTT. It encodes CASSKLPMRGQENTIYF.

The chain joins TRBV5-1 to TRBJ1-4; D gene uncertain. This CDR3 has 13 amino acids. V was cut by 7 bases and J by 3 bases, with 10 bases left in between. CDR1 is SGHRS and CDR2 is YFSETQ in the germline V gene. In DNA form, the CDR3 reads TGCGCCAGCTGTCGCGGGTCTAATGAAAAACTGTTTTTT. It encodes CASCRGSNEKLFF.

The V gene is TRBV19, the J gene TRBJ1-1; D not certain. The V and J ends lost 3 bases and 0 bases respectively, with 8 bases between them. Germline V gene data show CDR1 as LNHDA and CDR2 as SQIVND (reference sequence). The CDR3 has 14 residues. This chain's CDR3 is CASSIVRLNTEAFF. DNA for the CDR3: TGTGCCAGTAGTATCGTGCGGCTGAACACTGAAGCTTTCTTT.

This sequence joins TRBV2 and TRBJ2-5; 11 bases map to TRBD2. From germline, CDR1 is SNHLY and CDR2 FYNNEI. V lost 5 bases, J lost 0 bases, and 5 bases stayed unmatched. The CDR3 contains 16 residues. CDR3 in amino acids: CASSYQTSGDQETQYF. As DNA, the CDR3 is TGTGCCAGCAGTTACCAGACTAGCGGGGACCAAGAGACCCAGTACTTC. Variable domain in full (rest from reference TRBV2 and TRBJ2-5): EPEVTQTPSHQVTQMGQEVILRCVPISNHLYFYWYRQILGQKVEFLVSFYNNEISEKSEIFDDQFSVERPDGSNFTLKIRSTKLEDSAMYFCASSYQTSGDQETQYFGPGTRLLVL.

This chain connects TRBV5-5 to TRBJ1-2, with a possible D match to TRBD1 (5 bases). Trimming cost V 0 bases and J 8 bases, with 14 bases left between them. The germline CDR1 and CDR2 sequences are SGHKS and YYEKEE (reference sequence). The CDR3 extends over 14 amino acids. The DNA for the CDR3 is TGTGCCAGCAGCTTGGCCTGGGGCGGGAAGGGCTACACCTTC. Encoded protein: CASSLAWGGKGYTF.

The chain joins TRBV4-2 to TRBJ2-2; 8 bases are a match to TRBD2. This CDR3 has 15 amino acids. With 2 bases clipped from V and 5 bases from J, the junction kept 4 bases outside the gene matches. The V gene's germline CDR1 is LGHNA and CDR2 YNFKEQ. The CDR3 DNA reads TGTGCCAGCAGCCAAACGCGGGAGGAGACCGGGGAGCTGTTTTTT. It specifies CASSQTREETGELFF.

This clone appeared a single time. The V and J genes are TRBV28 and TRBJ1-2; TRBD1 matches 8 bases. This CDR3 comprises 14 residues. V was pared by 7 bases and J by 2 bases, with 6 bases of the junction left unmatched. CDR1 and CDR2 (germline): MDHEN, SYDVKM. CDR3 in DNA: TGTGCCAGCATCCCCCAGGGGGCAAACTATGGCTACACCTTC. This sequence encodes CASIPQGANYGYTF.

The genes are TRBV30 and TRBJ1-2, with 9 bases aligning to TRBD1. J lost 5 bases, V lost 3 bases, and 4 bases had no gene match. This CDR3 has 13 amino acids. CDR1 is GTSNPN and CDR2 is SVGIG in the germline V gene (reference sequence). This CDR3 reads CAWSVDRGYGYTF. In DNA form, the CDR3 reads TGTGCCTGGAGCGTTGACAGGGGGTATGGCTACACCTTC.

The V gene is TRBV5-8, the J gene TRBJ1-1, with D possibly TRBD1 on 5 matching bases. The germline V gene has CDR1 SGHTS and CDR2 YDEGEE. The CDR3 contains 12 residues. Trimming pared 2 bases from V and 7 bases from J, leaving 9 bases between. The CDR3 loop reads CASSFMTDEAFF. The DNA for the CDR3 is TGTGCCAGCAGCTTCATGACAGATGAAGCTTTCTTT.

This chain joins TRBV7-8 and TRBJ1-4; no clear D gene. Germline V gene sequence: CDR1 SGHVS, CDR2 FQNEAQ. The V and J ends lost 6 bases and 3 bases respectively, with 14 bases between them. The CDR3 spans 15 residues. The CDR3 loop is CASRPGTPANEKLFF. CDR3 DNA sequence: TGTGCCAGCAGGCCCGGTACTCCTGCTAATGAAAAACTGTTTTTT.